Here is one T cell receptor beta chain with its context. The source of the sample is a study of radiotherapy plus CTLA-4 blockade in lung cancer. The CDR3 extends over 13 amino acids. With 5 bases removed from V and 3 bases from J, the gap between germline ends came to 11 bases. Germline V gene sequence: CDR1 SGHNT, CDR2 YENEEA. Assay: immunoSEQ multiplex PCR; the TCRdb copy retains only in-frame clones and omits some. The table has some 52,000 clones, approximately 79% seen once; the top ten hold roughly 3.2%. The source of this sequence is a human donor with non-small cell lung cancer who had a partial response to radiotherapy plus ipilimumab. The chain recombines TRBV11-3 with TRBJ2-7; D gene unclear. The material sequenced was peripheral blood, taken from a patient treated with radiotherapy plus ipilimumab. The CDR3 spells CASSRGPRYEQYF. CDR3 sequence (DNA): TGTGCCAGCAGCCGAGGTCCCCGCTACGAGCAGTACTTC. The variable domain in full, with the rest retrieved from reference TRBV11-3 and TRBJ2-7, is EAGVVQSPRYKIIEKKQPVAFWCNPISGHNTLYWYLQNLGQGPELLIRYENEEAVDDSQLPKDRFSAERLKGVDSTLKIQPAELGDSAVYLCASSRGPRYEQYFGPGTRLTVT.